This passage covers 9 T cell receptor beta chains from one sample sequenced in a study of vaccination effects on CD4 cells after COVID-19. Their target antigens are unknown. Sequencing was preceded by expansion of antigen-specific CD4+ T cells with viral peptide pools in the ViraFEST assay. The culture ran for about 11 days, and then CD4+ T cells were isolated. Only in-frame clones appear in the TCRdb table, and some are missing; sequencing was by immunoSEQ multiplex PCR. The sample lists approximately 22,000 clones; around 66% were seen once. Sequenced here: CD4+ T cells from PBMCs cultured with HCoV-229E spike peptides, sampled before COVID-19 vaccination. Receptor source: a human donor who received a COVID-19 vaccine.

Written as DNA, the CDR3 is TGTGCCAGTACCCCGGGACAGGGCAATCAGCCCCAGCATTTT. It encodes CASTPGQGNQPQHF. This chain connects TRBV19 to TRBJ1-5; 8 bases agree with TRBD1. Losses at the gene ends were 7 bases for V and 2 bases for J; bases not matched to a gene: 4. This CDR3 is 14 amino acids long. The germline CDR1 and CDR2 sequences are LNHDA and SQIVND (reference sequence).

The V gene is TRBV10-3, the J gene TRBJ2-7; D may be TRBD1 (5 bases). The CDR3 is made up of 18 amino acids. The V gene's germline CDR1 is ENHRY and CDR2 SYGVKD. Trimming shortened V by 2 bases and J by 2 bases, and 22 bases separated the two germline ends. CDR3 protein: CAISEAVEGSLGAYEQYF. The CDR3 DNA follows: TGTGCCATCAGTGAGGCGGTTGAAGGATCCTTAGGGGCCTACGAGCAGTACTTC.

The CDR3 loop reads CASSQETDTQYF. The CDR3 DNA reads as TGTGCCAGCAGCCAAGAGACAGATACGCAGTATTTT. The rearrangement uses TRBV4-2 and TRBJ2-3; D gene uncertain. V was clipped by 0 bases and J by 3 bases, with 1 base between them. This CDR3 region has 12 residues. Germline CDR1 is LGHNA and CDR2 is YNFKEQ.

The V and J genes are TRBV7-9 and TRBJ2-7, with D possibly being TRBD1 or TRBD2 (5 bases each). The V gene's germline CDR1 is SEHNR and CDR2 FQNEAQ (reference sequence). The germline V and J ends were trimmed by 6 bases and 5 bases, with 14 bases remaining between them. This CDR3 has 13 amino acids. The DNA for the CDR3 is TGTGCCAGCAGTCGGGACCAAATAGACGAGCAGTACTTC. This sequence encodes CASSRDQIDEQYF. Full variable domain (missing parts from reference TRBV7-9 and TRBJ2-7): DTGVSQNPRHKITKRGQNVTFRCDPISEHNRLYWYRQTLGQGPEFLTYFQNEAQLEKSRLLSDRFSAERPKGSFSTLEIQRTEQGDSAMYLCASSRDQIDEQYFGPGTRLTVT.

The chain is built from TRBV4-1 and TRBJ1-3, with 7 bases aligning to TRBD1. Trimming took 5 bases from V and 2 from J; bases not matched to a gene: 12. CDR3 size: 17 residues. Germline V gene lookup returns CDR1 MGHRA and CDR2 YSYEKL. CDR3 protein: CASSRQGLVLAGNTIYF. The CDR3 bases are TGCGCCAGCAGCAGACAGGGATTAGTTCTTGCTGGAAACACCATATATTTT.

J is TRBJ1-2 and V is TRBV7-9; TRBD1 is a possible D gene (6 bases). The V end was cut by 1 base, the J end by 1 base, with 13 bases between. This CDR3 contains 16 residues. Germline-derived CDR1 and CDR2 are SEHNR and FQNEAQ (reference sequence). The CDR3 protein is CASSLEAGAVNYGYTF. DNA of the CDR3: TGTGCCAGCAGCTTAGAGGCAGGGGCTGTTAACTATGGCTACACCTTC.

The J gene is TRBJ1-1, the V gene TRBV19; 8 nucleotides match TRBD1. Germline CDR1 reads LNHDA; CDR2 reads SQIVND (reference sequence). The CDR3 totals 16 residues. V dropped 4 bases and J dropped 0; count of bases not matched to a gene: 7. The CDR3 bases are TGTGCCAGTAGTACGAGGGACAGGAACTTGAACACTGAAGCTTTCTTT. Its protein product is CASSTRDRNLNTEAFF.

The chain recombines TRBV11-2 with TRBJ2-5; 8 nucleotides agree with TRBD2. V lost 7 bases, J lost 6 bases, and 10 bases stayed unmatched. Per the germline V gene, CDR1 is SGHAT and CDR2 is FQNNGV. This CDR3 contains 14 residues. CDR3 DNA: TGTGCCAGCACGAGACCCGGGGGGGGAAAGACCCAGTACTTC. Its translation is CASTRPGGGKTQYF.

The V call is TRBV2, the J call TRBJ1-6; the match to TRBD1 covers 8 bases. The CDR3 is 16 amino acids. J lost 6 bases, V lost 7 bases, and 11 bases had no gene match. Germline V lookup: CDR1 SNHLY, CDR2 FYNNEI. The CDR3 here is CASNKDRAIGNSPLHF. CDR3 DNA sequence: TGTGCCAGCAATAAGGACAGGGCCATCGGTAATTCACCCCTCCACTTT.